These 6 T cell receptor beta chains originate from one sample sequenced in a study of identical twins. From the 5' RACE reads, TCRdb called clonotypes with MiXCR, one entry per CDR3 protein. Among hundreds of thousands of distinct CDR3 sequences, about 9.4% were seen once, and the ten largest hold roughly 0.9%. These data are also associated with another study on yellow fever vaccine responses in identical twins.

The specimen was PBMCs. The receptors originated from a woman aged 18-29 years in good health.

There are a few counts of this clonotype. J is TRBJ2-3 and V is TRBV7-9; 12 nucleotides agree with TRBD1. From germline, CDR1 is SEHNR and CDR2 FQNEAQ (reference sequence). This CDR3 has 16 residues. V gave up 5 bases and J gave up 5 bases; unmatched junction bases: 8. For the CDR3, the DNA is TGTGCCAGCAGCACCACCGGGACAGGGGGCATAGATACGCAGTATTTT. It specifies CASSTTGTGGIDTQYF.

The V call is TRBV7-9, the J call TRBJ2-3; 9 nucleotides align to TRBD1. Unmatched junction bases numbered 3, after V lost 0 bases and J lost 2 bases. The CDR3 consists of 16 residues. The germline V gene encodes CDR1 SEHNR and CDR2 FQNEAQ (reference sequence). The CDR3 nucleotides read TGTGCCAGCAGCTTAGCGGGACAGGGTTTCACAGATACGCAGTATTTT. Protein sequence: CASSLAGQGFTDTQYF.

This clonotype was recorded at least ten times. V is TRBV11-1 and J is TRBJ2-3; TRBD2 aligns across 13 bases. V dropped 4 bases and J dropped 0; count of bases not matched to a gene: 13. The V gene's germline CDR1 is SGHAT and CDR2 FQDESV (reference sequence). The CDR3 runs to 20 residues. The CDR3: CASSYLPKTSGGHSTDTQYF. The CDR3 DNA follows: TGTGCCAGCAGCTACCTCCCCAAGACTAGCGGGGGGCATAGCACAGATACGCAGTATTTT.

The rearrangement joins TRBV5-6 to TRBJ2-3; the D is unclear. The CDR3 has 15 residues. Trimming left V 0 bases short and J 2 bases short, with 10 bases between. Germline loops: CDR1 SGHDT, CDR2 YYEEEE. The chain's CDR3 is CASSLVQFNTDTQYF. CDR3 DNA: TGTGCCAGCAGCTTGGTACAGTTTAACACAGATACGCAGTATTTT. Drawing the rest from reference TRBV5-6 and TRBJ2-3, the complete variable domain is DAGVTQSPTHLIKTRGQQVTLRCSPKSGHDTVSWYQQALGQGPQFIFQYYEEEERQRGNFPDRFSGHQFPNYSSELNVNALLLGDSALYLCASSLVQFNTDTQYFGPGTRLTVL.

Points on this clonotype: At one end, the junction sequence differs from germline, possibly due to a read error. CDR3 amino acids: CASGETVPYSNQPQHF. In DNA, the CDR3 is TGTGCCAGCGGTGAAACGGTACCATATAGCAATCAGCCCCAGCATTTT. The chain combines TRBV2 with TRBJ1-5; no firm D call. Germline lookup yields CDR1 SNHLY and CDR2 FYNNEI. The CDR3 is 16 amino acids.

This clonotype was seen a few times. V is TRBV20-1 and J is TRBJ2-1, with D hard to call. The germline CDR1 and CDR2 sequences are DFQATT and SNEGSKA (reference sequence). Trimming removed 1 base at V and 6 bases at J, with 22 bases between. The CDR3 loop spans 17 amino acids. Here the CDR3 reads CSARGSRWITPLNEQFF. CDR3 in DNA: TGCAGTGCTAGAGGAAGTCGTTGGATCACACCCCTCAATGAGCAGTTCTTC.